The 8 T cell receptor beta chains presented below share a single source sample, sequenced in a study of CXCR3-negative and CXCR3-positive naive CD8 T cells. Findings and caveats of the study: Greater hydrophobicity was found in TRB CDR3s of CXCR3-positive naive cells than of CXCR3-negative naive cells.

The antigens for these receptors are not known. It was by 5' RACE with UMI labels that the TRB cDNA libraries were prepared. TCRdb reanalyzed the 5' RACE reads, giving one entry per CDR3 protein sequence and no DNA. The specimen's table records around 88,000 distinct CDR3 sequences. The sequencing sample was made of naive CXCR3+ CD8+ T cells from blood. Subset: CD45RO-CCR7+CD27+CD95- naive CD8+ T cells expressing CXCR3 (TNR3+). The receptors originated from a human donor in good health. Some clones in this sample may be carry-over from other donors' samples.

The gene calls are TRBV12-3 or TRBV12-4 and TRBJ2-7; the TCRdb D gene call, TRBD1, has no DNA to confirm it. CDR3 size: 13 residues. CDR3 in amino acids: CASSTTGGNEQYF.

The genes are TRBV6-2 or TRBV6-3 and TRBJ1-1; TCRdb returns TRBD1, unconfirmable since there is no DNA. Germline V gene lookup returns CDR1 MNHEY and CDR2 SVGEGT. The CDR3 extends over 17 amino acids. CDR3 in amino acids: CASSYSWRGASDTEAFF.

This chain links TRBV7-9 with TRBJ2-1; TCRdb's assignment of TRBD1 cannot be checked, as there is no DNA. CDR1 and CDR2 (germline): SEHNR, FQNEAQ (reference sequence). The CDR3 length is 16 residues. The CDR3 loop reads CASSSGFSGSYNEQFF.

This chain uses TRBV20-1 with TRBJ2-1. The V gene's germline CDR1 is DFQATT and CDR2 SNEGSKA (reference sequence). This CDR3 is 15 amino acids long. CDR3 region: CSARDHSYSYNEQFF.

V gene TRBV7-9 combines with J gene TRBJ2-1; TCRdb picks TRBD1, but there is no DNA to check that call. This CDR3 region has 13 residues. Per the germline V gene, CDR1 is SEHNR and CDR2 is FQNEAQ (reference sequence). This CDR3 reads CASSPRGYNEQFF.

The chain recombines TRBV2 with TRBJ2-7; the D call of TRBD1 rests on TCRdb alone, since no DNA is present to check it. The CDR3 consists of 11 residues. Germline CDR1 and CDR2: SNHLY and FYNNEI. This chain's CDR3 is CASSGGAEQYF.

The chain combines TRBV27 with TRBJ2-6. CDR1 and CDR2 from the germline V gene are MNHEY and SMNVEV (reference sequence). CDR3 length: 13 residues. The CDR3 region is CASSLIGANVLTF.

J is TRBJ1-1 and V is TRBV6-4. Germline V lookup: CDR1 MRHNA, CDR2 SNTAGT. The CDR3 is 13 residues long. CDR3 protein: CASSFGEDTEAFF.